What follows describes a single TCR beta chain. Antigen unknown. Arm-PCR of CDR3 regions and iRepertoire HTBI primers were the basis on which TCR beta libraries were built. MiXCR, run by TCRdb on the multiplex PCR reads, gives a single entry per CDR3 protein. The sample lists 450,000 to 600,000 distinct CDR3 sequences; roughly 14% were seen once. These data originate in a study of regulatory T cells in long-lasting Graves disease. Study-wide results and caveats: Persistent disease was associated with favored TRBV28 usage and with favored use of TRBJ1-2 and TRBJ2-5. Persistent cases of Graves' showed reduced TCR diversity relative to newly diagnosed patients. Persistent patients had more shared public clonotypes (2,741) than new patients (966).

Time point in this sample: newly diagnosed GD, antithyroid drugs for less than 3 months. The TCR library was made from RNA that had been extracted from PBMCs in TRIzol. The CDR3 runs to 12 residues. The germline gives CDR1 MNHEY, CDR2 SVGEGT. The ends were cut back, 3 bases at V and 7 bases at J, with 9 bases in the middle. In addition, the sample was reused for a study of T cells in Graves' hyperthyroidism and ophthalmopathy.

The clonotype originates from a man aged 25-45 years with Graves disease. V gene TRBV6-2 or TRBV6-3 combines with J gene TRBJ2-5; no clear D. The sample here was peripheral blood mononuclear cells (PBMCs), taken at new diagnosis, from a patient treated with antithyroid drugs. CDR3 DNA: TGTGCCAGCAGTTATAAAGAAAGGACCCAGTACTTC. Translated: CASSYKERTQYF.